A selection of T cell receptor beta chains follows, all from one sample in a study of early T cells in non-severe SARS-CoV-2 infection. TCRdb fed the 5' RACE reads into MiXCR, producing one record per CDR3 protein. The data contain 15,000 to 25,000 distinct CDR3 sequences, roughly 4.6% of them seen just once; the ten biggest clones take up roughly 6.7%. Specimen: whole blood. The receptor set was obtained from an adult who was a healthcare worker with PCR-confirmed SARS-CoV-2 infection or an uninfected control (not recorded which). CDR3s leave out the opening cysteine and the closing phenylalanine or tryptophan.

TRBJ1-6	11	TRBV9	ASSVSQDSPLH
TRBJ2-3	12	TRBV7-2	ASSLGSLRDTQY
TRBJ2-2	15	TRBV10-2	ASSGTLGTGPAGELF
TRBJ1-5	11	TRBV10-3	AIRGDDNQPQH
TRBJ1-1	9	TRBV7-9	ASFLGTEAF
TRBJ2-2	12	TRBV12-3/TRBV12-4	ASRADSSTGELF
TRBJ2-2	15	TRBV10-2	ASSDLGGAWDTGELF
TRBJ1-5	14	TRBV4-2	ASSQEGVYSNQPQH
TRBJ1-1	13	TRBV4-1	ASRAQLGVNTEAF
TRBJ2-2	9	TRBV28	ASTATGELF
TRBJ1-1	11	TRBV7-9	ASSFIGATEAF
TRBJ2-7	10	TRBV6-1	ASIEGFGEQY
TRBJ2-7	13	TRBV5-4	ASSLETGRRNEQY
TRBJ2-3	14	TRBV18	ASSPRQGGHTDTQY
TRBJ2-3	14	TRBV4-3	ASSQVGFARTDTQY
TRBJ1-5	16	TRBV19	ASSIPRGRFFRNQPQH
TRBJ2-5	9	TRBV20-1	SAQYQETQY
TRBJ1-5	11	TRBV6-5	ASSYDVGQPQH
TRBJ2-2	10	TRBV7-2	ASSLEAGELF
TRBJ2-1	11	TRBV7-8	ASSLAHYNEQF
TRBJ2-1	14	TRBV11-2	ASSRSLAGHYNEQF
TRBJ1-5	12	TRBV6-5	ASREQGYDQPQH
TRBJ2-5	13	TRBV19	ASSIDGAPIETQY
TRBJ1-1	12	TRBV20-1	SARELIKDTEAF
TRBJ2-1	12	TRBV6-6	ASSYSGLVSEQF
TRBJ2-3	14	TRBV4-2	ASSPRLAATTDTQY
TRBJ1-2	12	TRBV18	ASSPSAGAYGYT
TRBJ2-2	14	TRBV5-1	ASSPSGRGTTGELF
TRBJ1-1	9	TRBV12-3/TRBV12-4	ASSFRREAF
TRBJ1-6	12	TRBV12-3/TRBV12-4	ASSPTGGTSPLH
TRBJ1-5	13	TRBV20-1	SGLGVGYSNQPQH
TRBJ1-6	12	TRBV5-4	ASSLRDRGSPLH
TRBJ2-7	10	TRBV6-6	ASSWAPYEQY
TRBJ2-2	14	TRBV12-3/TRBV12-4	ASSRRTGGAIGELF
TRBJ1-4	14	TRBV21-1	ASSKVGTETNEKLF
TRBJ2-7	9	TRBV5-6	ASSLLHEQY
TRBJ2-5	11	TRBV3-1	ASSQDLTETQY
TRBJ2-2	13	TRBV12-3/TRBV12-4	ASSLRLGVTGELF
TRBJ2-2	9	TRBV6-6	ASEGAGELF
TRBJ2-7	11	TRBV27	ASRTASSYEQY
TRBJ2-1	15	TRBV18	ASSPPGTVRGFDEQF
TRBJ1-2	12	TRBV19	ASSILFASLGYT
TRBJ1-2	14	TRBV7-9	ASSPRTALQNYGYT
TRBJ2-2	11	TRBV6-4	ASSDGDTGELF
TRBJ1-6	10	TRBV7-2	ASSLEVSPLH
TRBJ2-7	13	TRBV7-2	ASSTGGTSVYEQY
TRBJ2-4	12	TRBV29-1	SVREKLAKNIQY